The 2 T cell receptor beta chains presented below share a single source sample, sequenced in a study of blood T cell repertoires in COVID-19. Profiling relied on immunoSEQ multiplex PCR, and the TCRdb table lists in-frame clones only, not all of them. The sample records tens of thousands of clones, 83% being singletons. Sequencing was performed on peripheral blood. The receptors derive from a man aged 45-65 years with COVID-19, enrolled during active disease.

This clone was counted a single time. The chain recombines TRBV28 with TRBJ1-4; TRBD1 might be the D (5 bases). There are 14 residues in the CDR3. Trimming pared 3 bases from V and 8 bases from J, leaving 13 bases between. Germline assignment: CDR1 MDHEN and CDR2 SYDVKM. This CDR3 is CASSFWQGGEKLFF. The CDR3 coding sequence is TGTGCCAGCAGTTTTTGGCAGGGAGGCGAAAAACTGTTTTTT.

The CDR3, as DNA: TGTGCCAGCAGTGACGGGGTGGCCGGGGAGCTGTTTTTT. It translates to CASSDGVAGELFF. This rearrangement joins TRBV6-1 to TRBJ2-2, with D tentatively TRBD2 (5 bases). Trimming removed 3 bases from V and 6 bases from J, with 8 bases in between. The germline V gene encodes CDR1 MNHNS and CDR2 SASEGT. The CDR3 is 13 residues long.